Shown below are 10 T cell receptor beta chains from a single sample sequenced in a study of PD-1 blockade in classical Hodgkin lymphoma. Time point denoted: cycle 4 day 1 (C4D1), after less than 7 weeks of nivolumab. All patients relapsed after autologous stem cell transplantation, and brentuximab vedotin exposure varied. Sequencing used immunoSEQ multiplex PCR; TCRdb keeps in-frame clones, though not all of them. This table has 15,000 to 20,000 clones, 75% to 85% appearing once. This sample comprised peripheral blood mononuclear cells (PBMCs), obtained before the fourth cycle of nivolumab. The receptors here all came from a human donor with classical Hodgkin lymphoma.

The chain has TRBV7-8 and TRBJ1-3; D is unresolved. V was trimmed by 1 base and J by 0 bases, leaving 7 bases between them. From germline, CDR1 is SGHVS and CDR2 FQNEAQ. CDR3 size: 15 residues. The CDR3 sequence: CASSLDSLSGNTIYF. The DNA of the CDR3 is TGTGCCAGCAGCTTAGACTCCCTCTCTGGAAACACCATATATTTT.

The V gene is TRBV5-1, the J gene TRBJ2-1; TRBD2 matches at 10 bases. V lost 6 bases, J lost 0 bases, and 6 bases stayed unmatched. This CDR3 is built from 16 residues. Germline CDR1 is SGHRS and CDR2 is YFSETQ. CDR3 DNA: TGCGCCAGCAATCCTAGCGGGAGTATCTCCTACAATGAGCAGTTCTTC. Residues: CASNPSGSISYNEQFF.

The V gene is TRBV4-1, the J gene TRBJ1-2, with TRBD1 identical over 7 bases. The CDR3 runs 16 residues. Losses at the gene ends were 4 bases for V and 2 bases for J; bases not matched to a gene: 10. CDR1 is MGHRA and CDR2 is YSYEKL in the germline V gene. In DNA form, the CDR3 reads TGCGCCAGCAGCCGAGAAAATTCGGGACAGAACTATGGCTACACCTTC. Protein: CASSRENSGQNYGYTF.

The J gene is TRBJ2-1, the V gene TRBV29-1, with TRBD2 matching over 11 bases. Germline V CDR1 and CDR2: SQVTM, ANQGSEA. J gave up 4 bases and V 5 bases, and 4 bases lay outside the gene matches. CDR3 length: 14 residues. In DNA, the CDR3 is TGCAGCGTTTTGACTAGCGGGACATACAATGAGCAGTTCTTC. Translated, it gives CSVLTSGTYNEQFF.

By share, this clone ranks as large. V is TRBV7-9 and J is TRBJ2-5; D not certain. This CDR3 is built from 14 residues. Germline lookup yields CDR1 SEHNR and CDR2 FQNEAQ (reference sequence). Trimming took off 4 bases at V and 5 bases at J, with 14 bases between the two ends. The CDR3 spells CASSSPGFGETQYF. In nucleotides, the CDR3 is TGTGCCAGCAGCTCACCCGGTTTCGGGGAGACCCAGTACTTC.

The CDR3, as DNA: TGTGCCAGCAGTTACTCGGACGGAACCTATGGCTACACCTTC. Translating gives CASSYSDGTYGYTF. The chain employs TRBV6-5 and TRBJ1-2; D remains unclear. CDR1 and CDR2 from the germline V gene are MNHEY and SVGAGI. V dropped 0 bases and J dropped 4 bases, with 9 bases sitting between them. CDR3 size: 14 residues.

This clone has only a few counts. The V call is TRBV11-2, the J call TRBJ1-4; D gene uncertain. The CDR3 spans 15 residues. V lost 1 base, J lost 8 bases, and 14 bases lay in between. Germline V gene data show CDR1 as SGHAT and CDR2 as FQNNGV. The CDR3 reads CASSLGTSGWEKLFF. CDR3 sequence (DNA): TGTGCCAGCAGCTTAGGGACCTCGGGATGGGAAAAACTGTTTTTT.

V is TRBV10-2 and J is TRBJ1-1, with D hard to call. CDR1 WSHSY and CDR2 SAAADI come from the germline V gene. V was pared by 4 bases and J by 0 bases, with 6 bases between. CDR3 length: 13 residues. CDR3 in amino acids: CASSAQMNTEAFF. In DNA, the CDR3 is TGCGCCAGCAGTGCCCAGATGAACACTGAAGCTTTCTTT.

Here the CDR3 reads CASSETWGLLGISYEQYF. In nucleotides, the CDR3 is TGTGCCAGCAGTGAAACGTGGGGGCTATTAGGCATTTCCTACGAGCAGTACTTC. V is TRBV6-1 and J is TRBJ2-7, with D possibly matching TRBD1 (6 bases). The CDR3 runs to 18 residues. CDR1 is MNHNS, CDR2 SASEGT, per germline. Between the trimmed V and J ends, which lost 2 bases and 1 base, there was a span of 21 bases.

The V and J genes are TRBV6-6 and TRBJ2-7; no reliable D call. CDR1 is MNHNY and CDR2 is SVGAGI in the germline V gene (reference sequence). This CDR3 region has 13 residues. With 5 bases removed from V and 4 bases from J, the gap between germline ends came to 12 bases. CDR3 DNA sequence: TGTGCCAGCAGTCCTTTTTTTAGGTACGAGCAGTACTTC. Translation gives CASSPFFRYEQYF.